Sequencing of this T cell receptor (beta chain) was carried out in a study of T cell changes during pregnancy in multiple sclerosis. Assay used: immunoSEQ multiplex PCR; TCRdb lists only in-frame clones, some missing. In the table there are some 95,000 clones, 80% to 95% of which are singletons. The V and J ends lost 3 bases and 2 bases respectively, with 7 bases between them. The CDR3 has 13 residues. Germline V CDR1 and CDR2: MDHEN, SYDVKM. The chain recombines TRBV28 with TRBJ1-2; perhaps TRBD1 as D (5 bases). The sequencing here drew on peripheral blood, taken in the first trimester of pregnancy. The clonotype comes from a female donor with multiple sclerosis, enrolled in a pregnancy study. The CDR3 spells CASSFGGNYGYTF. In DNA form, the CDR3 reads TGTGCCAGCAGTTTCGGGGGGAACTATGGCTACACCTTC.